A single sample is the source of the 26 T cell receptor beta chains below, sequenced in a study of blood T cell repertoires in COVID-19. Generated by immunoSEQ multiplex PCR, the TCRdb table keeps only in-frame clones and is missing some. The sample yields over 60,000 clones, 85% to 90% seen once. Sequencing was carried out using peripheral blood. The receptors stem from a man between 70 and 80 years old with active or convalescent COVID-19.

The chain employs TRBV27 and TRBJ1-2; no firm D call. V shed 2 bases and J shed 5 bases, with 9 bases lying between them. CDR1 is MNHEY and CDR2 is SMNVEV in the germline V gene (reference sequence). This CDR3 is 13 amino acids long. CDR3 sequence: CASSLDPRYGYTF. As DNA, the CDR3 is TGTGCCAGCAGTTTAGACCCGAGGTATGGCTACACCTTC.

This clone was seen only once. The rearrangement joins TRBV27 to TRBJ1-1; possibly TRBD1 for D (5 bases). This CDR3 comprises 14 residues. Germline V gives CDR1 MNHEY, CDR2 SMNVEV (reference sequence). Trimming took off 4 bases at V and 6 bases at J, with 15 bases between the two ends. The CDR3: CASSSGVGSAEAFF. In DNA form, the CDR3 reads TGTGCCAGCAGTTCGGGGGTCGGGAGCGCTGAAGCTTTCTTT.

The rearrangement joins TRBV19 to TRBJ1-5; D gene uncertain. Trimming took 0 bases from V and 1 from J, leaving 7 bases between them. Germline V gene sequence: CDR1 LNHDA, CDR2 SQIVND (reference sequence). The length of the CDR3 is 15 residues. The CDR3 region has the DNA TGTGCCAGTAGTATAGACAGATTAAGCAATCAGCCCCAGCATTTT. It encodes CASSIDRLSNQPQHF.

This clone was found once. V and J are TRBV6-5 and TRBJ2-7; perhaps TRBD1 as D (6 bases). Germline V CDR1 and CDR2: MNHEY, SVGAGI. The CDR3 covers 14 residues. V lost 2 bases to trimming and J lost 0 bases, with 8 bases between them. The CDR3 loop reads CASSYGTNSYEQYF. CDR3 bases: TGTGCCAGCAGTTACGGGACAAACTCCTACGAGCAGTACTTC.

The chain combines TRBV30 with TRBJ2-3; D is unclear. This CDR3 is built from 13 residues. The V gene's germline CDR1 is GTSNPN and CDR2 SVGIG (reference sequence). V was shortened by 0 bases and J by 1 base, with 5 bases between the two germline ends. CDR3 loop: CAWSVSGTDTQYF. The CDR3, as DNA: TGTGCCTGGAGTGTTTCGGGCACAGATACGCAGTATTTT.

On this clone: Other nucleotide sequences in the sample specify the same CDR3. This sequence joins TRBV15 and TRBJ1-5; 7 nucleotides align to TRBD1. The CDR3 is 14 residues long. The trim removed 0 bases at V and 4 bases at J, leaving 0 bases unmatched. Looked up from germline, CDR1 is LNHNV and CDR2 is YYDKDF (reference sequence). As DNA, the CDR3 is TGTGCCACCAGCAGAGAGACAGGGAATCAGCCCCAGCATTTT. Amino acid sequence: CATSRETGNQPQHF.

This clone was recorded a few times. The chain links TRBV5-4 to TRBJ2-7; 7 bases match TRBD2. Germline V lookup: CDR1 SGHNT, CDR2 YYREEE (reference sequence). The CDR3 has 14 residues. The V and J ends lost 4 bases and 0 bases, in that order; junction bases with no gene match: 4. The CDR3: CASSRGGSSYEQYF. CDR3 DNA: TGTGCCAGCAGCCGGGGAGGGAGCTCCTACGAGCAGTACTTC.

V gene TRBV9 combines with J gene TRBJ2-7; 9 nucleotides align to TRBD2. V lost 0 bases and J lost 6; bases outside the gene matches: 7. This CDR3 comprises 15 residues. The V gene's germline CDR1 is SGDLS and CDR2 YYNGEE. This CDR3 is CASSVEGTSLGEQYF. CDR3 nucleotides: TGTGCCAGCAGCGTAGAGGGGACTAGCTTAGGCGAGCAGTACTTC. The full variable domain, rest sourced from reference TRBV9 and TRBJ2-7, is DSGVTQTPKHLITATGQRVTLRCSPRSGDLSVYWYQQSLDQGLQFLIQYYNGEERAKGNILERFSAQQFPDLHSELNLSSLELGDSALYFCASSVEGTSLGEQYFGPGTRLTVT.

The chain links TRBV15 to TRBJ2-2; 7 positions match TRBD1. The CDR3 has 15 amino acids. The germline gives CDR1 LNHNV, CDR2 YYDKDF (reference sequence). J lost 4 bases, V lost 1 base, and 3 bases had no gene match. The CDR3: CATSRGAGGTGELFF. The DNA for the CDR3 is TGTGCCACCAGCAGAGGGGCAGGGGGCACCGGGGAGCTGTTTTTT.

This clone was found once. The chain uses TRBV5-1 and TRBJ2-1; 9 bases match TRBD1. Looked up from germline, CDR1 is SGHRS and CDR2 is YFSETQ. The CDR3 runs 15 residues. V lost 4 bases to trimming and J lost 9 bases; unmatched junction nucleotides: 11. CDR3 region: CASSVQRTGEGEQFF. CDR3 nucleotide sequence: TGCGCCAGCAGCGTACAGAGGACAGGGGAGGGTGAGCAGTTCTTC.

V usage is TRBV24-1 and J usage is TRBJ2-1; TRBD1 is a possible D gene (5 bases). Germline V CDR1 and CDR2: KGHDR, SFDVKD. The CDR3 is 14 residues long. Trimming pared 4 bases from V and 8 bases from J, leaving 14 bases between. The CDR3: CATSDLLRVDEQFF. CDR3 nucleotide sequence: TGTGCCACCAGTGACCTCCTCAGGGTGGATGAGCAGTTCTTC.

The rearrangement links TRBV7-8 to TRBJ1-2; 7 bases map to TRBD1. V gave up 1 base and J gave up 8 bases; unmatched junction bases: 13. Germline CDR1 and CDR2: SGHVS and FQNEAQ. The CDR3 sequence is 16 residues long. The CDR3, as DNA: TGTGCCAGCAGCTTAGAAAAGGGCAGGGGGACATGGGGCTACACCTTC. The encoded protein is CASSLEKGRGTWGYTF.

The chain has TRBV7-8 and TRBJ1-4; 8 nucleotides agree with TRBD1. CDR3 length: 16 residues. After removal of 5 bases from V and 5 bases from J, the junction contained 10 bases not matched to a gene. CDR1 is SGHVS and CDR2 is FQNEAQ in the germline V gene. CDR3 sequence reads: CASSPLLGQGNEKLFF. As DNA, the CDR3 is TGTGCCAGCAGCCCACTACTTGGACAGGGCAATGAAAAACTGTTTTTT.

The chain recombines TRBV28 with TRBJ2-7, with D hard to call. This CDR3 has 12 amino acids. In germline, CDR1 is MDHEN, CDR2 SYDVKM. V lost 1 base and J 4 bases, leaving 5 bases between the germline ends. The CDR3 sequence is CASSLLKYEQYF. CDR3 DNA: TGTGCCAGCAGTTTATTAAAATACGAGCAGTACTTC.

The CDR3 coding sequence is TGTGCCAGCACCACCGGACTAGGCTCGGCAGATACGCAGTATTTT. Protein product: CASTTGLGSADTQYF. The chain recombines TRBV5-5 with TRBJ2-3; 7 bases align to TRBD2. Germline CDR1 and CDR2: SGHKS and YYEKEE (reference sequence). This CDR3 is 15 amino acids long. The V gene end was trimmed by 6 bases and the J gene end by 4 bases; junction bases not matched to a gene: 11.

The gene calls are TRBV12-3 or TRBV12-4 and TRBJ2-1; perhaps TRBD1 as D (6 bases). The V end was cut by 2 bases, the J end by 8 bases, with 10 bases between. The CDR3 spans 13 residues. This chain's CDR3 is CASSLRGMYEQFF. Here the CDR3 DNA reads TGTGCCAGCAGTTTAAGGGGGATGTATGAGCAGTTCTTC.

This sequence joins TRBV5-3 and TRBJ1-2; perhaps TRBD1 as D (5 bases). TRBV5-3 belongs to the ORF category, with a function that is uncertain. This CDR3 contains 11 residues. Trimming left V 7 bases short and J 5 bases short, with 9 bases between. CDR3 loop: CARRGVYGYTF. The CDR3 nucleotides read TGTGCCAGACGGGGGGTATATGGCTACACCTTC.

This chain links TRBV19 with TRBJ2-3; 7 bases fit TRBD2. V was pared by 3 bases and J by 4 bases, with 10 bases of the junction left unmatched. CDR1 is LNHDA, CDR2 SQIVND, per germline (reference sequence). The CDR3 is made up of 16 amino acids. The CDR3 DNA reads as TGTGCCAGTAGTATCGGACTAGTTAGGGGTGCAGATACGCAGTATTTT. Its translation: CASSIGLVRGADTQYF. Based on the CDR3 plus reference TRBV19 and TRBJ2-3, the full variable domain is DGGITQSPKYLFRKEGQNVTLSCEQNLNHDAMYWYRQDPGQGLRLIYYSQIVNDFQKGDIAEGYSVSREKKESFPLTVTSAQKNPTAFYLCASSIGLVRGADTQYFGPGTRLTVL.

V gene TRBV11-2 combines with J gene TRBJ2-1, with 10 bases matching TRBD2. V trimming: 1 base; J trimming: 2 bases; junction bases outside the gene matches: 2. CDR3 size: 16 residues. The germline gives CDR1 SGHAT, CDR2 FQNNGV. Written as DNA, the CDR3 is TGTGCCAGCAGCTTAGGGACTAGCGGTCCCTACAATGAGCAGTTCTTC. Amino acid sequence: CASSLGTSGPYNEQFF.

CDR3 DNA sequence: TGTGCCAGTAGTATTGTCAGGGGCGGAGGTCAGCCCCAGCATTTT. Translated: CASSIVRGGGQPQHF. The chain joins TRBV19 to TRBJ1-5; TRBD1 might be the D (6 bases). Germline loops: CDR1 LNHDA, CDR2 SQIVND (reference sequence). Trimming took off 3 bases at V and 6 bases at J, with 15 bases between the two ends. The length of the CDR3 is 15 residues.

This clone was seen just once. The V gene is TRBV7-8, the J gene TRBJ1-1, with 7 bases matching TRBD1. V was clipped by 4 bases and J by 1 base; unmatched bases: 9. The V gene's germline CDR1 is SGHVS and CDR2 FQNEAQ. This CDR3 has 16 residues. CDR3 bases: TGTGCCAGCAGCTCCCAGGGGGTGGGGCCGAACACTGAAGCTTTCTTT. It is translated as CASSSQGVGPNTEAFF.

The chain uses TRBV9 and TRBJ2-5; 9 bases map to TRBD1. V was clipped by 3 bases and J by 5 bases; unmatched bases: 8. The CDR3 extends over 15 amino acids. CDR1 is SGDLS and CDR2 is YYNGEE in the germline V gene. The CDR3 protein is CASSAAGTGWETQYF. The CDR3 coding sequence is TGTGCCAGCAGCGCAGCCGGGACAGGGTGGGAGACCCAGTACTTC.

V and J are TRBV12-5 and TRBJ1-1; no clear D. The CDR3 consists of 15 residues. The V gene lost 1 base and the J gene lost 1 base, with 10 bases spanning the gap. Looked up from germline, CDR1 is LGHNT and CDR2 is FRNRAP. The CDR3 protein is CASGLGSAGNTEAFF. In nucleotides, the CDR3 is TGTGCTAGTGGTTTGGGTAGCGCCGGGAACACTGAAGCTTTCTTT.

The genes are TRBV4-3 and TRBJ1-2; D not certain. The CDR3 has 15 amino acids. The germline V gene has CDR1 LGHNA and CDR2 YSLEER. Trimming removed 4 bases at V and 1 base at J, with 13 bases between. CDR3 nucleotide sequence: TGCGCCAGCAGCCTTTCGGAGGCCGTTAACTATGGCTACACCTTC. Its protein is CASSLSEAVNYGYTF.

This rearrangement joins TRBV2 to TRBJ1-1; TRBD1 might be the D (5 bases). CDR1 and CDR2 from the germline V gene are SNHLY and FYNNEI. V shed 1 base and J shed 1 base, with 16 bases lying between them. The CDR3 length is 17 residues. The CDR3 coding sequence is TGTGCCAGCAGTGAAGTGTTGGGGCAGATTCAGAACACTGAAGCTTTCTTT. This gives the protein CASSEVLGQIQNTEAFF.

This clone came up once. J is TRBJ1-6 and V is TRBV6-5, with 7 nucleotides matching TRBD1. The CDR3 sequence is 14 residues long. From germline, CDR1 is MNHEY and CDR2 SVGAGI. J lost 14 bases, V lost 6 bases, and 13 bases had no gene match. CDR3 nucleotides: TGTGCCAGCAGCAAATACAGGGGAGTGGGAACCCTCCACTTT. Its translation is CASSKYRGVGTLHF.